The 10 T cell receptor beta chains presented below share a single source sample, sequenced in a study of shared clonotypes between healthy human individuals. Assay used: immunoSEQ multiplex PCR; TCRdb lists only in-frame clones, some missing. The sample has more than 400,000 clones, 81% seen once. Sequencing was carried out using PBMCs. These receptors all come from a woman aged 40 to 50 in good health. Some clones in this sample may be carry-over from other donors' samples.

The chain is built from TRBV28 and TRBJ2-5; 7 nucleotides match TRBD2. The end of the DNA is better explained by TRBJ2-7, so the J call may be wrong. The germline gives CDR1 MDHEN, CDR2 SYDVKM. The CDR3 totals 13 residues. CDR3 in DNA: TGTGCCAGCAGTCAAGCGGGATCCTACGAGCAGTACTTC. This translates into CASSQAGSYEQYF.

The chain combines TRBV2 with TRBJ2-7; no definite D call. Between the trimmed V and J ends, which lost 6 bases and 0 bases, there was a span of 15 bases. The CDR3 is made up of 15 amino acids. Germline V lookup: CDR1 SNHLY, CDR2 FYNNEI. CDR3 coding DNA: TGTGCCAGCAGCCTCTACAGTGGAATCTCCTACGAGCAGTACTTC. It encodes CASSLYSGISYEQYF.

This chain links TRBV15 with TRBJ1-1; tentative D call: TRBD1 (5 bases). The V gene's germline CDR1 is LNHNV and CDR2 YYDKDF (reference sequence). The CDR3 runs 15 residues. V gave up 3 bases and J gave up 3 bases, with 14 bases separating them. The CDR3 reads CATSSPQVGDTEAFF. The DNA of the CDR3 is TGTGCCACCAGCAGCCCACAGGTTGGAGACACTGAAGCTTTCTTT. Filled out from reference TRBV15 and TRBJ1-1, the complete variable domain reads DAMVIQNPRYQVTQFGKPVTLSCSQTLNHNVMYWYQQKSSQAPKLLFHYYDKDFNNEADTPDNFQSRRPNTSFCFLDIRSPGLGDTAMYLCATSSPQVGDTEAFFGQGTRLTVV.

Concerning this clone: A read error is the likely source, as a far larger clone sits one nucleotide away. The CDR3 coding sequence is TGTGCCAGCATCCGTTACTACGAGCAGTACTTC. It yields the protein CASIRYYEQYF. The rearrangement joins TRBV5-4 to TRBJ2-7; D not certain. Germline-derived CDR1 and CDR2 are SGHNT and YYREEE (reference sequence). This CDR3 is built from 11 residues. V lost 6 bases and J 3 bases, leaving 7 bases between the germline ends.

J is TRBJ1-5 and V is TRBV30; 8 nucleotides line up with TRBD1. With V trimmed by 0 bases and J by 7 bases, 5 bases remained unmatched. Germline CDR1 reads GTSNPN; CDR2 reads SVGIG (reference sequence). The CDR3 length is 14 residues. CDR3 nucleotides: TGTGCCTGGAGTGTACAGGGGGGTCTCCAGCCCCAGCATTTT. Translated: CAWSVQGGLQPQHF. Supplemented by reference TRBV30 and TRBJ1-5, the full variable domain reads SQTIHQWPATLVQPVGSPLSLECTVEGTSNPNLYWYRQAAGRGLQLLFYSVGIGQISSEVPQNLSASRPQDRQFILSSKKLLLSDSGFYLCAWSVQGGLQPQHFGDGTRLSIL.

The rearrangement uses TRBV25-1 and TRBJ1-1, with a weak D call TRBD1 (5 bases). The CDR3 totals 10 residues. Germline V lookup: CDR1 MGHDK, CDR2 SYGVNS. Trimming left V 5 bases short and J 11 bases short, with 9 bases between. CDR3 in amino acids: CASSRGGAFF. The CDR3 coding sequence is TGTGCCAGCAGTCGGGGGGGGGCTTTCTTT.

CDR3: CASSSGLAGVLDRETQYF. The CDR3 coding sequence is TGTGCCAGCAGCTCAGGACTAGCGGGAGTTTTGGATCGAGAGACCCAGTACTTC. The J gene is TRBJ2-5, the V gene TRBV7-9; 13 nucleotides line up with TRBD2. The junction had 12 bases not matched to a gene; V was cut back by 4 bases and J by 4 bases. Per the germline V gene, CDR1 is SEHNR and CDR2 is FQNEAQ (reference sequence). The CDR3 loop spans 18 amino acids.

With respect to this clone: With a far larger clone one base away, a read error is the likely cause. The same CDR3 also results from other DNA sequences found in this sample. The genes are TRBV28 and TRBJ2-3; 9 bases align to TRBD2. The length of the CDR3 is 15 residues. The germline V gene encodes CDR1 MDHEN and CDR2 SYDVKM. The CDR3 protein is CASRNSGSHTDTQYF. The CDR3 nucleotides read TGTGCCAGCAGAAATAGCGGGAGCCACACAGATACGCAATATTTT.

This clone was recorded once. The chain has TRBV6-5 and TRBJ2-3; the D gene is possibly TRBD2 (5 bases). V was trimmed by 6 bases and J by 6 bases, leaving 10 bases between them. The germline V gene has CDR1 MNHEY and CDR2 SVGAGI. The CDR3 is 12 amino acids. This CDR3 is CASSRGGDTQYF. DNA of the CDR3: TGTGCCAGCAGCCGGGGTGGTGATACGCAGTATTTT.

This clone appeared many times. Other nucleotide sequences in the sample specify the same CDR3. J is TRBJ2-2 and V is TRBV11-2; TRBD2 aligns across 15 bases. The CDR3 runs 16 residues. Germline V CDR1 and CDR2: SGHAT, FQNNGV. Trimming took 4 bases from V and 9 from J; bases not matched to a gene: 6. The CDR3 region has the DNA TGTGCCAGCAGCTCCACCGGACTAGCGGGAGGGAGGGAGCTGTTTTTT. This translates into CASSSTGLAGGRELFF. The full variable domain, rest sourced from reference TRBV11-2 and TRBJ2-2, is EAGVAQSPRYKIIEKRQSVAFWCNPISGHATLYWYQQILGQGPKLLIQFQNNGVVDDSQLPKDRFSAERLKGVDSTLKIQPAKLEDSAVYLCASSSTGLAGGRELFFGEGSRLTVL.